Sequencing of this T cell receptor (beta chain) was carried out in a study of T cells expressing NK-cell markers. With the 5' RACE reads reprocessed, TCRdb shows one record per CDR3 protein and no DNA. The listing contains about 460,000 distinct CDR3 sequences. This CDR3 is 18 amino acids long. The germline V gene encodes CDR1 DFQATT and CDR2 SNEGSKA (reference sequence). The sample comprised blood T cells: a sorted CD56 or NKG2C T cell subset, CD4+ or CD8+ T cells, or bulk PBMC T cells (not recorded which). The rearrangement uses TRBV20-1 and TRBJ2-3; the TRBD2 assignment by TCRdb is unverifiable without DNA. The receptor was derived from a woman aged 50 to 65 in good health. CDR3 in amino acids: CSARDGLAGGWDTDTQYF.